Reported below is one TCR beta chain. It was CD45RO-negative cells, positively selected for CCR7, that made up naive CD8 cells, with terminally differentiated effector memory CD45RA+ cells excluded. Donors included only healthy HIV-negative adults lacking recent acute infections or vaccinations. The sample belongs to a study of shared clonotypes between healthy human individuals. Study background: Donors had three CD4 naive, three CD4 memory, two CD8 naive and one CD8 memory plate apiece.

The method was immunoSEQ multiplex PCR; TCRdb's version includes in-frame clones alone and lacks a portion of them. The table records around 2,000,000 clones, about 92% of them present only once. Germline V gene sequence: CDR1 MNHEY, CDR2 SMNVEV (reference sequence). The CDR3 totals 14 residues. The V gene end was trimmed by 5 bases and the J gene end by 7 bases; junction bases not matched to a gene: 8. The chain couples TRBV27 to TRBJ1-2; TRBD1 agrees at 9 bases. The receptor was derived from a young man in good health. Some clones in this sample may be carry-over from other donors' samples. Sequencing used naive CD8+ T cells from PBMCs. The CDR3 sequence is CASSPWDRVSGYTF. As DNA, the CDR3 is TGTGCCAGCAGTCCCTGGGACAGGGTTTCTGGCTACACCTTC.